Sequencing of this TCR beta chain was carried out in a study of blood T cell repertoires in COVID-19. Study-wide context: COVID-19 samples, acute and convalescent, were from the United States, Italy and Spain. Nucleic acid was either cDNA or gDNA, and it came from T cells, B-cell-depleted T cells, or PBMCs.

Looked up from germline, CDR1 is GTSNPN and CDR2 is SVGIG (reference sequence). The CDR3 sequence is 16 residues long. Trimming removed 2 bases from V and 6 bases from J; junction bases left unmatched: 10. Those enrolled in Seattle joined during active infection and were followed longitudinally afterward. In the study's own analysis: Estimated nucleated cell counts came from reference gene primer amplification. Repertoires were generated with immunoSEQ multiplex PCR, while TCRdb's copy carries only in-frame clones and drops some. V, J and clone size reflect that table, while D and trimming were determined from the DNA. The data contain fewer than 200,000 clones, under 85% of them singletons.

This receptor was identified in a woman in her seventies with COVID-19, enrolled during active disease. The sequencing input was peripheral blood. The chain carries TRBV30 and TRBJ2-1; TRBD2 matches at 10 bases. Here the CDR3 DNA reads TGTGCCTGGAGTTGGGCTAGCGGGAGAGTGGCCAATGAGCAGTTCTTC. Translated: CAWSWASGRVANEQFF.